A single sample is the source of the 10 T cell receptor beta chains below, sequenced in a study of PD-L1 blockade in urothelial cancer (dated by TCRdb to the late 2010s). The library relied on the immunoSEQ multiplex PCR assay. Not all clones reach the TCRdb copy of this immuneACCESS table, which keeps in-frame sequences only. Checked studies attribute under half of the gap to unresolved V genes and leave the rest unexplained. This sample gives 37,000 or so clones in total; approximately 80% of them show up just once. In total, the top ten clones hold less than 20% of the sample. The material sequenced was PBMCs, taken around atezolizumab (anti-PD-L1) treatment. The receptors derive from a man in his 60s with urothelial cancer.

V is TRBV7-8 and J is TRBJ2-5; 15 bases line up with TRBD2. V dropped 2 bases and J dropped 5; count of bases not matched to a gene: 6. Germline V gene sequence: CDR1 SGHVS, CDR2 FQNEAQ. The CDR3 runs to 17 residues. CDR3 in amino acids: CASSLSGTSGGRETQYF. CDR3 nucleotides: TGTGCCAGCAGCTTATCGGGGACTAGCGGGGGGAGGGAGACCCAGTACTTC.

This clone is medium-sized. V is TRBV30 and J is TRBJ1-6, with D unresolved. Trimming cost V 2 bases and J 3 bases, with 11 bases left between them. The CDR3 consists of 15 residues. Per germline, CDR1 GTSNPN and CDR2 SVGIG (reference sequence). The chain's CDR3 is CAWSSQADYNSPLHF. CDR3 sequence (DNA): TGTGCCTGGAGTTCTCAGGCAGACTATAATTCACCCCTCCACTTT.

The chain carries TRBV5-1 and TRBJ2-2; no reliable D call. This CDR3 region has 14 residues. Germline values: CDR1 SGHRS, CDR2 YFSETQ. With 2 bases removed from V and 4 bases from J, the gap between germline ends came to 9 bases. The CDR3 loop reads CASSLRSGTGELFF. The CDR3 coding sequence is TGCGCCAGCAGCTTACGGAGTGGCACCGGGGAGCTGTTTTTT.

This chain connects TRBV11-2 to TRBJ2-3, with 13 nucleotides matching TRBD2. Germline values: CDR1 SGHAT, CDR2 FQNNGV. The CDR3 sequence is 15 residues long. Losses at the gene ends were 5 bases for V and 6 bases for J; bases not matched to a gene: 5. In DNA, the CDR3 is TGTGCCAGCAGCCCACTAGCGGGGGGGCTTGATACGCAGTATTTT. It encodes CASSPLAGGLDTQYF.

The gene calls are TRBV5-1 and TRBJ2-2; 7 bases agree with TRBD1. V lost 4 bases and J lost 5; bases outside the gene matches: 2. Germline CDR1 and CDR2: SGHRS and YFSETQ. CDR3 size: 13 residues. The CDR3 DNA is TGCGCCAGCAGCGTCAGGGGGACCGGGGAGCTGTTTTTT. Translating it yields CASSVRGTGELFF.

The CDR3 region has the DNA TGCGCCAGCAGCCAGCAGGGCTCCCAGGGGGCCAACGTCCTGACTTTC. Translated, it gives CASSQQGSQGANVLTF. The gene calls are TRBV5-1 and TRBJ2-6, with D maybe TRBD1 (5 bases). Germline CDR1 SGHRS, CDR2 YFSETQ. The CDR3 loop spans 16 amino acids. Trimming took 4 bases from V and 4 from J, leaving 15 bases between them.

The J gene is TRBJ1-5, the V gene TRBV28, with 9 bases lining up with TRBD1. Trimming took 3 bases from V and 0 from J; bases not matched to a gene: 3. Germline CDR1 and CDR2: MDHEN and SYDVKM. The length of the CDR3 is 16 residues. The chain's CDR3 is CASSFRQGGSNQPQHF. The CDR3 DNA sequence: TGTGCCAGCAGTTTCCGACAGGGGGGTAGCAATCAGCCCCAGCATTTT.

The chain is built from TRBV5-5 and TRBJ2-7; a possible D gene is TRBD2 (6 bases). Per the germline V gene, CDR1 is SGHKS and CDR2 is YYEKEE (reference sequence). The CDR3 is made up of 14 amino acids. Trimming removed 1 base at V and 0 bases at J, with 8 bases between. This chain's CDR3 is CASSLWDSSYEQYF. The CDR3 nucleotides read TGTGCCAGCAGCTTGTGGGACTCCTCCTACGAGCAGTACTTC.

The V call is TRBV10-3, the J call TRBJ2-3, with TRBD1 identical over 7 bases. Germline trimming cut 10 bases from V and 7 bases from J; bases unmatched to any gene: 8. Germline V lookup: CDR1 ENHRY, CDR2 SYGVKD. The CDR3 is 12 amino acids. The CDR3 is CATRDSENTQYF. In DNA form, the CDR3 reads TGTGCCACCCGGGACAGTGAGAATACGCAGTATTTT.

DNA of the CDR3: TGTGCCAGCAGTGAGTGGGGCGGAAAGCCCCAGCATTTT. Its protein is CASSEWGGKPQHF. The gene calls are TRBV6-1 and TRBJ1-5; TRBD1 is a possible D gene (5 bases). V was trimmed by 3 bases and J by 8 bases, leaving 11 bases between them. This CDR3 has 13 residues. CDR1 and CDR2 from the germline V gene are MNHNS and SASEGT.